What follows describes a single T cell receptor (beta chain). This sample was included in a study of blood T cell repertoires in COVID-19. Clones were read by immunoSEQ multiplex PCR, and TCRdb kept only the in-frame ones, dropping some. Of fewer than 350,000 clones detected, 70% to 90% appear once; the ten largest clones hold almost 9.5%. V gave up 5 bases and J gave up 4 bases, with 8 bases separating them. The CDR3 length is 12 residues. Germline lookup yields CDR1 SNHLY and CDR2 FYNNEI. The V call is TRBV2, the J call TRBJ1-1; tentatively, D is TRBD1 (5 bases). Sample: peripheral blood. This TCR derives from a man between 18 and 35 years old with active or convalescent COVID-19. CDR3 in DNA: TGTGCCAGCAGTTATGACAGCACTGAAGCTTTCTTT. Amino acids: CASSYDSTEAFF.